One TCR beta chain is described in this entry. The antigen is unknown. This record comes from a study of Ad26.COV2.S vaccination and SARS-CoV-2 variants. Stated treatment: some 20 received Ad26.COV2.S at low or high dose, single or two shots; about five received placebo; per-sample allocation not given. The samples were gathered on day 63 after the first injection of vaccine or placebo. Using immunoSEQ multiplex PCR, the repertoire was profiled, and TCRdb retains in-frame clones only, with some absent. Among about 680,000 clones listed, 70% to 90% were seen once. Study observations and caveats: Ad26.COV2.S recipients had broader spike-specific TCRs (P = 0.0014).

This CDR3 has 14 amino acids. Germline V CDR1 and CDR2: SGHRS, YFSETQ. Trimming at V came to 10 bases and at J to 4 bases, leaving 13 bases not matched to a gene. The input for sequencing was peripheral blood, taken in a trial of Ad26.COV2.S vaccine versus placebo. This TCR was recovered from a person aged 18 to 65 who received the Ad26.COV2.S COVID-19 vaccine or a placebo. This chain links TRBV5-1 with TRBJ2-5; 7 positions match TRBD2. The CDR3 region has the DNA TGCGCCTCCCAACGCGGGCCGGGGGGAGAGACCCAGTACTTC. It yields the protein CASQRGPGGETQYF.